This TCR beta chain was sequenced in a study of OX40 agonist ivuxolimab in advanced cancers. With regard to the full study: Ivuxolimab was a fully human IgG2 agonistic monoclonal antibody targeting the costimulatory receptor OX40 (CD134). Intravenous ivuxolimab was administered to patients every 2 weeks at six dose levels: 0.01, 0.1, 0.3, 1.5, 3 and 10 mg/kg. Among the roughly 50 dose-escalation patients, around 19 had hepatocellular carcinoma, roughly 15 melanoma, 9 renal cell carcinoma and 9 head and neck cancer. A male proportion of roughly 80% and a mean age of 60 years, ranging from about 23 to 79, were recorded for the dose-escalation cohort. Patients were allowed to have had prior anti-PD-1, anti-PD-L1 or anti-CTLA-4 therapy, and around 40% of the dose-escalation patients had previously received checkpoint inhibitors. Partial responses occurred in three dose-escalation patients: two with cutaneous melanoma and one with hepatocellular carcinoma. Peripheral TCRbeta sequencing was intended to test whether TCR sequence diversity was altered and clonal T-cell expansion was caused by ivuxolimab. The paper covers the monotherapy dose-escalation part of the phase I ivuxolimab trial, which included N ≈ 57 patients. The full study reports these points: After ivuxolimab, CD8+ T cells had more expanded clones than CD4+ T cells on average. At doses of 0.1 to 3.0 mg/kg, clonal expansion of both CD4+ and CD8+ blood T cells was observed from baseline to week 6. In the 0.1-3.0 mg/kg groups, partial responders had among the lowest normalized peripheral clonal expansion, particularly in CD8+ T cells. Low levels of normalized T-cell clonal expansion were also seen in some patients who did not respond. Which antigens the clonally expanded peripheral T cells were specific for was not determined.

A word on this clone: Its cognate antigen has yet to be identified. Per-base qualities were not stored, and no clone one base away is much larger.

Patients with a history of autoimmune disease or receiving systemic immunosuppression were excluded from the trial. Peripheral blood for TCR sequencing was collected from all dose cohorts at baseline, on cycle 4 day 1, and on cycle 7 day 1. The samples were drawn from a first-in-human, open-label, multicenter phase I dose-escalation trial of ivuxolimab. The trial enrolled adults with locally advanced or metastatic head and neck squamous cell, hepatocellular, melanoma or renal cell carcinoma. CD4+ and CD8+ T cells were sorted separately from peripheral blood before TCR sequencing. Genomic DNA was extracted from sorted cells for sequencing of the TCRbeta CDR3 region. The immunoSEQ Assay was used to sequence the TCRbeta CDR3 regions. Not all clones reach the TCRdb copy of this immuneACCESS table, which keeps in-frame sequences only. Checked studies attribute under half of the gap to unresolved V genes and leave the rest unexplained. The sample includes tens of thousands of clones, with over 75% observed a single time. 5.5% to 6% of the sample rests with the top ten.

The sequence derives from an adult with an advanced solid tumor such as melanoma, head and neck, liver or kidney cancer. Here the sequenced sample was CD4+ or CD8+ T cells sorted from blood, taken in a trial of the OX40 agonist ivuxolimab.

In nucleotide form, the sequence is TGTGCCAGCGGCCTGGGACTAGCTTACGAGCAGTACTTC. The resulting protein is CASGLGLAYEQYF. This chain joins TRBV6-5 to TRBJ2-7; 9 middle bases align to TRBD2. Sequences MNHEY (CDR1) and SVGAGI (CDR2) are obtained from the germline V gene. V lost 8 bases and J lost 4 bases, and the count of bases not matched to a germline gene is 6. The CDR3 holds 13 amino acids from the cysteine to the phenylalanine. CDR3 DNA is the only sequence kept; it has 39 bases, read in frame from the first base.